Shown below are 17 T cell receptor beta chains from a single sample sequenced in a study of blood T cell repertoires in COVID-19. Data came from immunoSEQ multiplex PCR; TCRdb stores just in-frame clones and leaves some out. This table holds around 64,000 clones, roughly 93% found once. Sequenced material: peripheral blood. These receptor sequences come from a human donor in a cohort sampled during active COVID-19.

The sample holds one count of this clone. The chain links TRBV29-1 to TRBJ1-1; TRBD1 might be the D (6 bases). The germline V and J ends were trimmed by 6 bases and 10 bases, with 27 bases remaining between them. The CDR3 consists of 15 residues. Germline values: CDR1 SQVTM, CDR2 ANQGSEA. The CDR3 bases are TGCAGCGTGAGGGCCCAAACAGGGACGGGCGCGGGAGCTTTCTTT. Translated: CSVRAQTGTGAGAFF.

The rearrangement joins TRBV5-6 to TRBJ2-6; 8 bases agree with TRBD1. CDR3 length: 17 residues. Losses at the gene ends were 4 bases for V and 1 base for J; bases not matched to a gene: 7. CDR1 is SGHDT and CDR2 is YYEEEE in the germline V gene. The CDR3 DNA is TGTGCCAGCAGCCTGGGACAGGTCCGGTCTGGGGCCAACGTCCTGACTTTC. Protein sequence: CASSLGQVRSGANVLTF.

The rearrangement uses TRBV4-1 and TRBJ2-6; 12 bases match TRBD1. V dropped 2 bases and J dropped 4; count of bases not matched to a gene: 9. In germline, CDR1 is MGHRA, CDR2 YSYEKL. The CDR3 covers 19 residues. CDR3 amino acids: CASSQPGTGGARGANVLTF. The CDR3 coding sequence is TGCGCCAGCAGCCAACCCGGGACAGGGGGCGCTAGGGGGGCCAACGTCCTGACTTTC.

This rearrangement joins TRBV3-1 (or the pseudogene TRBV3-2) to TRBJ1-2; D call uncertain. The CDR3 has 14 residues. The V and J ends lost 5 bases and 4 bases respectively, with 14 bases between them. From germline, CDR1 is LGHDT and CDR2 YNNKEL (reference sequence). The CDR3 here is CASSFYGSVYGYTF. Here the CDR3 DNA reads TGTGCCAGCAGCTTCTACGGTTCCGTCTATGGCTACACCTTC.

This clone was picked up one time. The gene calls are TRBV18 and TRBJ2-1; the match to TRBD2 covers 9 bases. Trimming cost V 3 bases and J 9 bases; bases outside gene matches: 6. CDR1 KGHSH and CDR2 LQKENI come from the germline V gene. The CDR3 contains 14 residues. The CDR3 DNA reads TGTGCCAGCTCACCGGCTAGCGGGATTACTGAGCAGTTCTTC. The encoded protein is CASSPASGITEQFF.

V and J are TRBV9 and TRBJ2-1; TRBD1 aligns across 7 bases. The CDR3 sequence is 19 residues long. V dropped 4 bases and J dropped 5; count of bases not matched to a gene: 21. CDR1 and CDR2 (germline): SGDLS, YYNGEE. In nucleotides, the CDR3 is TGTGCCAGCAGCTCGAGGGGAAGACAGGGAGTAGGGCCTAACAATGAGCAGTTCTTC. It translates to CASSSRGRQGVGPNNEQFF.

This sequence joins TRBV5-6 and TRBJ2-7; TRBD2 might be the D (6 bases). V was clipped by 3 bases and J by 4 bases, with 17 bases between them. The CDR3 spans 15 residues. CDR1 is SGHDT and CDR2 is YYEEEE in the germline V gene. Here the CDR3 DNA reads TGTGCCAGCAGCTGGAACTCGGGACTTAGTTACGAGCAGTACTTC. Its protein is CASSWNSGLSYEQYF. Full variable domain (remainder filled in from reference TRBV5-6 and TRBJ2-7): DAGVTQSPTHLIKTRGQQVTLRCSPKSGHDTVSWYQQALGQGPQFIFQYYEEEERQRGNFPDRFSGHQFPNYSSELNVNALLLGDSALYLCASSWNSGLSYEQYFGPGTRLTVT.

The chain is built from TRBV9 and TRBJ2-3; D unresolved. The CDR3 covers 14 residues. V was cut by 4 bases and J by 3 bases, with 12 bases left in between. Germline loops: CDR1 SGDLS, CDR2 YYNGEE. Written as DNA, the CDR3 is TGTGCCAGCAGCCCGAGTCCCCGTACAGATACGCAGTATTTT. Encoded protein: CASSPSPRTDTQYF. Supplemented by reference TRBV9 and TRBJ2-3, the full variable domain reads DSGVTQTPKHLITATGQRVTLRCSPRSGDLSVYWYQQSLDQGLQFLIQYYNGEERAKGNILERFSAQQFPDLHSELNLSSLELGDSALYFCASSPSPRTDTQYFGPGTRLTVL.

The CDR3 is CASSREKAAYNEQFF. The CDR3 DNA is TGTGCCAGCTCACGGGAGAAAGCGGCATACAATGAGCAGTTCTTC. This chain connects TRBV18 to TRBJ2-1; D may be TRBD2 (5 bases). V lost 4 bases and J 4 bases, leaving 14 bases between the germline ends. Germline V CDR1 and CDR2: KGHSH, LQKENI. The CDR3 has 15 amino acids.

The rearrangement joins TRBV6-5 to TRBJ1-1, with a possible D match to TRBD1 (5 bases). Germline loops: CDR1 MNHEY, CDR2 SVGAGI. V lost 7 bases and J 2 bases, leaving 17 bases between the germline ends. CDR3 length: 15 amino acids. The DNA for the CDR3 is TGTGCCAGCATCCCAGGAACAGGACCAAACACTGAAGCTTTCTTT. This sequence encodes CASIPGTGPNTEAFF.

This chain joins TRBV27 and TRBJ2-2; D uncertain. Trimming shortened V by 6 bases and J by 7 bases, and 15 bases separated the two germline ends. Germline V lookup: CDR1 MNHEY, CDR2 SMNVEV (reference sequence). The CDR3 runs 14 residues. The CDR3 region has the DNA TGTGCCAGCAGGATAGCAGCCCTCGGCGGGGAGCTGTTTTTT. This sequence encodes CASRIAALGGELFF.

The chain is built from TRBV24-1 and TRBJ2-7, with TRBD1 matching over 8 bases. The germline CDR1 and CDR2 sequences are KGHDR and SFDVKD. This CDR3 spans 15 amino acids. J was trimmed by 2 bases and V by 6 bases; bases with no gene match: 8. CDR3 amino acids: CATSHSGTGTYEQYF. CDR3 nucleotide sequence: TGTGCCACCAGTCACTCCGGGACAGGAACCTACGAGCAGTACTTC.

The rearrangement links TRBV7-2 to TRBJ2-1, with 7 bases aligning to TRBD2. Germline CDR1 is SGHTA and CDR2 is FQGNSA. The junction had 8 bases not matched to a gene; V was cut back by 8 bases and J by 7 bases. The CDR3 length is 13 residues. The CDR3 region has the DNA TGTGCCAGCGGGATGACTAGCCTAAATGAGCAGTTCTTC. Translating gives CASGMTSLNEQFF.

Here the CDR3 DNA reads TGTGCCAGTAGACCCCGAGGCGGGCCGGGTAGGGAGCAGTACTTC. Translated, it gives CASRPRGGPGREQYF. The J gene is TRBJ2-7, the V gene TRBV19; D may be TRBD2 (5 bases). The CDR3 covers 15 residues. Trimming stripped 6 bases from V and 7 bases from J, with 22 bases between. Germline V gene data show CDR1 as LNHDA and CDR2 as SQIVND (reference sequence).

This sequence joins TRBV6-2 or TRBV6-3 and TRBJ2-1; 9 bases are a match to TRBD2. The CDR3 loop spans 15 amino acids. CDR1 is MNHEY, CDR2 SVGEGT, per germline. V gave up 2 bases and J gave up 2 bases; unmatched junction bases: 1. The CDR3 nucleotides are TGTGCCAGCAGTTACAGACTAGCGGCCTACAATGAGCAGTTCTTC. Translating gives CASSYRLAAYNEQFF.

The gene calls are TRBV11-2 and TRBJ2-1; a weak D match, TRBD2 (6 bases). Trimming shortened V by 5 bases and J by 6 bases, and 14 bases separated the two germline ends. Germline assignment: CDR1 SGHAT and CDR2 FQNNGV. There are 14 residues in the CDR3. The CDR3 sequence is CASSTLGLVNEQFF. The CDR3 DNA is TGTGCCAGCAGCACCCTGGGACTCGTCAATGAGCAGTTCTTC.

The V call is TRBV5-5, the J call TRBJ2-7; maybe TRBD1 (5 bases). The CDR3 extends over 12 amino acids. Trimming left V 2 bases short and J 7 bases short, with 10 bases between. Germline V gives CDR1 SGHKS, CDR2 YYEKEE (reference sequence). The CDR3 sequence is CASSFLPGEQYF. The CDR3 region has the DNA TGTGCCAGCAGCTTCCTCCCAGGGGAGCAGTACTTC. Complete variable domain (other parts from reference TRBV5-5 and TRBJ2-7): DAGVTQSPTHLIKTRGQQVTLRCSPISGHKSVSWYQQVLGQGPQFIFQYYEKEERGRGNFPDRFSARQFPNYSSELNVNALLLGDSALYLCASSFLPGEQYFGPGTRLTVT.